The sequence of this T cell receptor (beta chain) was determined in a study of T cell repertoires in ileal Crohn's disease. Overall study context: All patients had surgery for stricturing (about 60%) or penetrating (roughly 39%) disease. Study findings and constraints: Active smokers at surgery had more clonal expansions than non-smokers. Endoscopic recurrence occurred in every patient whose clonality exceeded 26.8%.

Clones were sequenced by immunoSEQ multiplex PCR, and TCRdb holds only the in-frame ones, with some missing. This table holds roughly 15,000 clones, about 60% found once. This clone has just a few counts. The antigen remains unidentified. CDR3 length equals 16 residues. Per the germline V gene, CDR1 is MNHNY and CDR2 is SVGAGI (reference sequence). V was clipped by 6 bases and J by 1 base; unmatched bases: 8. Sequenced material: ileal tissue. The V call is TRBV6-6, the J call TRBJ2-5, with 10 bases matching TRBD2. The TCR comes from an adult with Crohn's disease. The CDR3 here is CASRFIIAGGQETQYF. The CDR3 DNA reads TGTGCCAGCAGATTCATAATAGCGGGAGGCCAAGAGACCCAGTACTTC.